The 32 T cell receptor beta chains listed next were all sequenced from one sample in a study of PD-L1 blockade in urothelial cancer. Time point denoted: pretreatment peripheral blood. Produced via immunoSEQ multiplex PCR; TCRdb's table is partial and in-frame only. The sample consists of tens of thousands of clones, 84% of them appearing once. The source material was PBMCs, sampled around atezolizumab (anti-PD-L1) treatment. These receptor sequences come from a woman in her 70s with urothelial cancer.

CDR3 DNA sequence: TGTGCCTGGAGTTCCCGCGGGGGACTTCGGAGGTACAATGAGCAGTTCTTC. It encodes CAWSSRGGLRRYNEQFF. The chain couples TRBV30 to TRBJ2-1; 7 nucleotides line up with TRBD2. The CDR3 runs 17 residues. Germline V CDR1 and CDR2: GTSNPN, SVGIG (reference sequence). The V and J ends lost 2 bases and 4 bases, in that order; junction bases with no gene match: 14.

The J gene is TRBJ2-1, the V gene TRBV19; tentative D call: TRBD1 (6 bases). With 3 bases removed from V and 1 base from J, the gap between germline ends came to 10 bases. CDR3 length: 15 residues. Germline CDR1 reads LNHDA; CDR2 reads SQIVND (reference sequence). The CDR3 DNA reads as TGTGCCAGTAGTATTTCACAGGGATCCTACAATGAGCAGTTCTTC. It codes for CASSISQGSYNEQFF.

This clone has just one count. The chain links TRBV5-1 to TRBJ1-2; unclear D gene. This CDR3 contains 15 residues. V lost 0 bases, J lost 8 bases, and 17 bases lay in between. Looked up from germline, CDR1 is SGHRS and CDR2 is YFSETQ. As DNA, the CDR3 is TGCGCCAGCAGCTTGGGTTCGTCCCTGACGGGGGGCTACACCTTC. This codes for CASSLGSSLTGGYTF.

The V gene is TRBV6-6, the J gene TRBJ1-1; 8 positions match TRBD1. This CDR3 region has 15 residues. Germline CDR1 reads MNHNY; CDR2 reads SVGAGI (reference sequence). J was trimmed by 2 bases and V by 4 bases; bases with no gene match: 6. For the CDR3, the DNA is TGTGCCAGCAGTTTCCCGACAGGGGTAAACACTGAAGCTTTCTTT. Translated, it gives CASSFPTGVNTEAFF.

The chain has TRBV25-1 and TRBJ2-3; weak D call: TRBD1 (8 bases). The length of the CDR3 is 14 residues. V lost 5 bases and J 4 bases, leaving 13 bases between the germline ends. Germline V gene data show CDR1 as MGHDK and CDR2 as SYGVNS. In DNA form, the CDR3 reads TGTGCCAGCAGTACAGGGGGGGCCGCAGATACGCAGTATTTT. Amino acid sequence: CASSTGGAADTQYF. The full variable domain, its missing parts supplied by reference TRBV25-1 and TRBJ2-3, is EADIYQTPRYLVIGTGKKITLECSQTMGHDKMYWYQQDPGMELHLIHYSYGVNSTEKGDLSSESTVSRIRTEHFPLTLESARPSHTSQYLCASSTGGAADTQYFGPGTRLTVL.

Many counts were recorded for this clone. This chain connects TRBV29-1 to TRBJ2-3; 8 bases match TRBD2. CDR3 size: 14 residues. V was pared by 6 bases and J by 4 bases, with 9 bases of the junction left unmatched. Germline V CDR1 and CDR2: SQVTM, ANQGSEA. CDR3 nucleotides: TGCAGCGTAGTTAGAGCGGGAGTGGCAGATACGCAGTATTTT. Amino acids: CSVVRAGVADTQYF.

V and J are TRBV27 and TRBJ1-4, with D possibly matching TRBD1 (5 bases). The CDR3 spans 15 residues. V was trimmed by 0 bases and J by 7 bases, leaving 12 bases between them. Germline loops: CDR1 MNHEY, CDR2 SMNVEV (reference sequence). The CDR3 protein is CASSLSGGFSEKLFF. CDR3 bases: TGTGCCAGCAGTTTATCCGGGGGGTTTAGTGAAAAACTGTTTTTT.

The rearrangement links TRBV5-1 to TRBJ1-2, with D possibly matching TRBD1 (5 bases). The germline V and J ends were trimmed by 3 bases and 5 bases, with 11 bases remaining between them. From germline, CDR1 is SGHRS and CDR2 YFSETQ. This CDR3 has 13 residues. The CDR3 here is CASSSLGGYGYTF. CDR3 DNA: TGCGCCAGCAGCTCTCTCGGGGGTTATGGCTACACCTTC.

The V gene is TRBV2, the J gene TRBJ1-1, with D tentatively TRBD1 (5 bases). Trimming cost V 6 bases and J 6 bases, with 17 bases left between them. The germline gives CDR1 SNHLY, CDR2 FYNNEI. The CDR3 consists of 14 residues. CDR3 residues: CASRYRGGRAEAFF. The CDR3 DNA sequence: TGTGCCAGCAGGTATAGGGGAGGACGCGCTGAAGCTTTCTTT.

V is TRBV30 and J is TRBJ1-5; TRBD1 is a possible D gene (5 bases). The germline gives CDR1 GTSNPN, CDR2 SVGIG (reference sequence). The CDR3 runs to 13 residues. The ends were cut back, 7 bases at V and 8 bases at J, with 18 bases in the middle. Written as DNA, the CDR3 is TGTGCCTTCAAGAGGCAGGGCTCGGAGCCCCAGCATTTT. Translation: CAFKRQGSEPQHF.

The rearrangement links TRBV28 to TRBJ2-7; maybe TRBD1 (5 bases). CDR1 and CDR2 from the germline V gene are MDHEN and SYDVKM. V was cut by 4 bases and J by 4 bases, with 8 bases left in between. The CDR3 has 12 residues. The CDR3 DNA follows: TGTGCCAGCAGTTCCAGGGAATACGAGCAGTACTTC. Protein: CASSSREYEQYF.

This rearrangement joins TRBV15 to TRBJ2-2, with a weak D call TRBD1 (5 bases). Per germline, CDR1 LNHNV and CDR2 YYDKDF (reference sequence). V was trimmed by 0 bases and J by 10 bases, leaving 9 bases between them. The CDR3 sequence is 13 residues long. The CDR3 spells CATSRDIGQELFF. CDR3 nucleotides: TGTGCCACCAGCAGAGATATCGGACAGGAGCTGTTTTTT.

The chain is built from TRBV27 and TRBJ2-2, with a possible D match to TRBD1 (6 bases). The V end was cut by 5 bases, the J end by 6 bases, with 10 bases between. This CDR3 has 13 residues. The germline V gene has CDR1 MNHEY and CDR2 SMNVEV (reference sequence). CDR3 DNA sequence: TGTGCCAGCAGTACCCACAGGGCCGGGGAGCTGTTTTTT. Protein sequence: CASSTHRAGELFF.

The V call is TRBV27, the J call TRBJ1-1, with 8 bases matching TRBD1. Per germline, CDR1 MNHEY and CDR2 SMNVEV (reference sequence). The CDR3 runs 16 residues. Unmatched junction bases numbered 7, after V lost 3 bases and J lost 1 base. The CDR3 region is CASSFSRQGRNTEAFF. The DNA of the CDR3 is TGTGCCAGCAGTTTTTCGAGACAGGGGCGGAACACTGAAGCTTTCTTT.

This chain uses TRBV7-2 with TRBJ2-5, with TRBD2 as a possible D gene (5 bases). This CDR3 has 14 amino acids. Trimming shortened V by 2 bases and J by 5 bases, and 12 bases separated the two germline ends. In germline, CDR1 is SGHTA, CDR2 FQGNSA. CDR3 residues: CASSLRASRETQYF. CDR3 in DNA: TGTGCCAGCAGCTTACGAGCTAGCCGGGAGACCCAGTACTTC. Full variable domain (missing parts from reference TRBV7-2 and TRBJ2-5): GAGVSQSPSNKVTEKGKDVELRCDPISGHTALYWYRQSLGQGLEFLIYFQGNSAPDKSGLPSDRFSAERTGGSVSTLTIQRTQQEDSAVYLCASSLRASRETQYFGPGTRLLVL.

The CDR3 sequence is CASSGLSGGAGGTQYF. The CDR3 coding sequence is TGTGCCAGCAGTGGACTTAGCGGGGGGGCCGGAGGGACCCAGTACTTC. The chain joins TRBV2 to TRBJ2-5; TRBD2 agrees at 11 bases. V shed 4 bases, J shed 7 bases, and the junction held 11 bases outside the gene matches. This CDR3 has 16 amino acids. CDR1 and CDR2 (germline): SNHLY, FYNNEI. The variable domain in full, completed from reference TRBV2 and TRBJ2-5, reads EPEVTQTPSHQVTQMGQEVILRCVPISNHLYFYWYRQILGQKVEFLVSFYNNEISEKSEIFDDQFSVERPDGSNFTLKIRSTKLEDSAMYFCASSGLSGGAGGTQYFGPGTRLLVL.

V usage is TRBV29-1 and J usage is TRBJ2-7; tentative D call: TRBD1 (5 bases). The CDR3 is 16 residues long. Germline V gene sequence: CDR1 SQVTM, CDR2 ANQGSEA. V lost 0 bases to trimming and J lost 2 bases, with 17 bases between them. CDR3 DNA sequence: TGCAGCGTTGAAGATCCGGTGTCAGGGCCTCCCTACGAGCAGTACTTC. Translation gives CSVEDPVSGPPYEQYF.

The CDR3 protein is CASRSRDRVWETQYF. The DNA of the CDR3 is TGTGCCAGCAGGTCCCGGGACAGGGTATGGGAGACCCAGTACTTC. V is TRBV28 and J is TRBJ2-5; TRBD1 aligns across 9 bases. CDR3 length: 15 amino acids. From germline, CDR1 is MDHEN and CDR2 SYDVKM. V dropped 6 bases and J dropped 5; count of bases not matched to a gene: 10.

This chain uses TRBV6-5 with TRBJ1-1; weak D call: TRBD1 (5 bases). In germline, CDR1 is MNHEY, CDR2 SVGAGI. The CDR3 runs to 15 residues. Trimming pared 0 bases from V and 0 bases from J, leaving 8 bases between. CDR3 in amino acids: CASSYSRALNTEAFF. The DNA for the CDR3 is TGTGCCAGCAGTTACTCCAGGGCCCTGAACACTGAAGCTTTCTTT.

This clone was counted a few times. The chain has TRBV19 and TRBJ1-5; 8 nucleotides align to TRBD1. The CDR3 runs 13 residues. V lost 3 bases and J lost 7; bases outside the gene matches: 2. The germline V gene encodes CDR1 LNHDA and CDR2 SQIVND (reference sequence). The CDR3 is CASSMGQAQPQHF. CDR3 bases: TGTGCCAGTAGTATGGGACAGGCCCAGCCCCAGCATTTT.

This clone was counted ten times or more. Other DNA sequences in this sample translate to the same CDR3. The chain joins TRBV18 to TRBJ1-1; D is possibly TRBD1 (5 bases). CDR1 and CDR2 from the germline V gene are KGHSH and LQKENI. The V gene lost 6 bases and the J gene lost 2 bases, with 16 bases spanning the gap. The CDR3 length is 15 residues. As DNA, the CDR3 is TGTGCCAGCTCGCCTCGGGGGGGTCCTAACACTGAAGCTTTCTTT. It codes for CASSPRGGPNTEAFF.

The CDR3 bases are TGTGCCAGCAGTCGGACGGACAGCGATGGCTACACCTTC. Protein product: CASSRTDSDGYTF. V gene TRBV7-2 combines with J gene TRBJ1-2; TRBD1 might be the D (6 bases). CDR1 and CDR2 from the germline V gene are SGHTA and FQGNSA. V was cut by 6 bases and J by 6 bases, with 14 bases left in between. CDR3 length: 13 amino acids. Complete variable domain (other parts from reference TRBV7-2 and TRBJ1-2): GAGVSQSPSNKVTEKGKDVELRCDPISGHTALYWYRQSLGQGLEFLIYFQGNSAPDKSGLPSDRFSAERTGGSVSTLTIQRTQQEDSAVYLCASSRTDSDGYTFGSGTRLTVV.

The rearrangement joins TRBV4-1 to TRBJ2-7, with D possibly matching TRBD1 (6 bases). CDR1 and CDR2 from the germline V gene are MGHRA and YSYEKL. V lost 1 base and J 3 bases, leaving 10 bases between the germline ends. The length of the CDR3 is 14 residues. The DNA for the CDR3 is TGCGCCAGCAGCCAAGTTTCAGGGGTCTACGAGCAGTACTTC. It codes for CASSQVSGVYEQYF.

This clone was seen a few times. The chain uses TRBV18 and TRBJ1-2; 10 bases map to TRBD1. Germline values: CDR1 KGHSH, CDR2 LQKENI. The CDR3 consists of 16 residues. The trim removed 0 bases at V and 1 base at J, leaving 2 bases unmatched. This CDR3 reads CASSPPDRGINYGYTF. CDR3 nucleotide sequence: TGTGCCAGCTCACCACCGGACAGGGGGATTAACTATGGCTACACCTTC.

The chain has TRBV5-4 and TRBJ2-1, with 7 bases lining up with TRBD2. CDR3 length: 15 amino acids. CDR1 is SGHNT and CDR2 is YYREEE in the germline V gene (reference sequence). V shed 0 bases, J shed 4 bases, and the junction held 4 bases outside the gene matches. CDR3 region: CASSLGTGGYNEQFF. CDR3 DNA: TGTGCCAGCAGCTTGGGGACGGGGGGATACAATGAGCAGTTCTTC.

The chain joins TRBV5-1 to TRBJ1-2, with D possibly matching TRBD1 (5 bases). Trimming removed 0 bases from V and 6 bases from J, with 15 bases in between. The length of the CDR3 is 15 residues. CDR1 is SGHRS, CDR2 YFSETQ, per germline. CDR3 loop: CASSLAWQGSDGYTF. DNA for the CDR3: TGCGCCAGCAGCTTGGCCTGGCAGGGTTCCGATGGCTACACCTTC.

The chain uses TRBV18 and TRBJ1-2; D is uncertain. The CDR3 contains 17 residues. Germline CDR1 KGHSH, CDR2 LQKENI. The V end was cut by 1 base, the J end by 4 bases, with 19 bases between. CDR3 region: CASSPRISREKIYGYTF. CDR3 DNA: TGTGCCAGCTCACCACGCATTTCCCGGGAAAAAATCTATGGCTACACCTTC.

The chain is built from TRBV7-9 and TRBJ2-1, with 12 bases that match TRBD2. The CDR3 has 15 residues. Unmatched junction bases numbered 8, after V lost 5 bases and J lost 9 bases. Germline values: CDR1 SEHNR, CDR2 FQNEAQ (reference sequence). CDR3 loop: CASSPHLAGGSEQFF. Here the CDR3 DNA reads TGTGCCAGCAGCCCCCACCTAGCGGGAGGGAGTGAGCAGTTCTTC.

The genes are TRBV6-1 and TRBJ1-6; D uncertain. CDR3 length: 16 residues. The germline V and J ends were trimmed by 1 base and 6 bases, with 13 bases remaining between them. Germline CDR1 reads MNHNS; CDR2 reads SASEGT. CDR3 DNA sequence: TGTGCCAGCAGTGAAGAGGGCAGGCGGGTTAATTCACCCCTCCACTTT. It encodes CASSEEGRRVNSPLHF.

A single count supports this clone. The chain joins TRBV7-3 to TRBJ2-1; 7 bases are shared with TRBD2. The CDR3 runs 16 residues. The germline gives CDR1 SGHTA, CDR2 FQGTGA. V was pared by 5 bases and J by 4 bases, with 11 bases of the junction left unmatched. CDR3: CASSPEGTNRYNEQFF. The CDR3 DNA reads as TGTGCCAGCAGCCCAGAAGGGACTAACCGATACAATGAGCAGTTCTTC.

V usage is TRBV5-4 and J usage is TRBJ2-7; possible D gene TRBD2, 5 bases. Looked up from germline, CDR1 is SGHNT and CDR2 is YYREEE (reference sequence). The CDR3 is 13 amino acids. With 3 bases removed from V and 6 bases from J, the gap between germline ends came to 13 bases. Here the CDR3 DNA reads TGTGCCAGCAGCTGGAGGCATGCTCCCGAGCAGTACTTC. This gives the protein CASSWRHAPEQYF.

In its sample, this clone was seen once. V and J are TRBV10-3 and TRBJ2-7; 9 bases are a match to TRBD1. Germline CDR1 reads ENHRY; CDR2 reads SYGVKD. V lost 5 bases to trimming and J lost 6 bases; unmatched junction nucleotides: 11. The length of the CDR3 is 15 residues. CDR3 in DNA: TGTGCCATCAGTAGACAGGGGGGAACGTTAGGCGAGCAGTACTTC. Protein product: CAISRQGGTLGEQYF.